These T cell receptor beta chains were read from a single sample in a study of blood T cells in healthy people across ages. Using its own MiXCR run on the 5' RACE reads, TCRdb lists one record per CDR3 protein. The sample lists some 1,500,000 distinct CDR3 sequences; approximately 42% were seen once. Sample: blood. The receptors here all came from a woman between 18 and 29 years old in good health. Both conserved end residues are part of each CDR3. The D gene is left open where the match is weak. The listing skips clone size in some rows; elsewhere it reads once, few, many or a size class.

CDR3: CASSFLGTSGSNEQFF
DNA: TGTGCCAGCAGCTTTCTCGGGACTAGCGGGAGTAATGAGCAGTTCTTC
V: TRBV7-3
size: NA
D: TRBD2
J: TRBJ2-1

CDR3: CASSQEKGLGNQPQHF
DNA: TGTGCCAGCAGCCAAGAGAAGGGCTTAGGCAATCAGCCCCAGCATTTT
V: TRBV4-2
size: NA
D: NA
J: TRBJ1-5

CDR3: CAISDPAGLGETQYF
DNA: TGTGCCATCAGTGACCCCGCGGGGCTGGGGGAGACCCAGTACTTC
V: TRBV10-3
size: few
D: NA
J: TRBJ2-5

CDR3: CASSPAGTAYKQYF
DNA: TGTGCCAGCTCACCAGCGGGGACCGCCTACAAGCAGTACTTC
V: TRBV18
size: NA
D: NA
J: TRBJ2-7

CDR3: CASSSKPYSNQPQHF
DNA: TGTGCCAGCAGTTCGAAACCTTATAGCAATCAGCCCCAGCATTTT
V: TRBV27
size: NA
D: NA
J: TRBJ1-5

CDR3: CASTPDRRSYEQYF
DNA: TGTGCCAGCACCCCGGACAGGCGTTCCTACGAGCAGTACTTC
V: TRBV7-8
size: many
D: TRBD1
J: TRBJ2-7

CDR3: CASSRGLISGANVLTF
DNA: TGTGCCAGCAGCAGAGGACTAATCTCTGGGGCCAACGTCCTGACTTTC
V: TRBV12-3/TRBV12-4
size: NA
D: NA
J: TRBJ2-6

CDR3: CASTQVTGGPNNEQYF
DNA: TGTGCCAGCACCCAAGTCACGGGGGGGCCCAACAATGAGCAGTACTTC
V: TRBV12-3/TRBV12-4
size: NA
D: TRBD2
J: TRBJ2-7

CDR3: CASRTYGQNTEAFF
DNA: TGTGCCAGCCGGACCTACGGCCAGAACACTGAAGCTTTCTTT
V: TRBV6-6
size: NA
D: NA
J: TRBJ1-1

CDR3: CAWIWGGGNTQYF
DNA: TGTGCCTGGATATGGGGGGGCGGGAATACGCAGTATTTT
V: TRBV30
size: NA
D: NA
J: TRBJ2-3

CDR3: CASSYGGIRGYGYTF
DNA: TGTGCCAGCAGTTACGGCGGGATCCGGGGCTATGGCTACACCTTC
V: TRBV6-5
size: few
D: NA
J: TRBJ1-2

CDR3: CASSLAYSTYNEQFF
DNA: TGTGCCAGCAGCTTAGCGTATTCCACTTACAATGAGCAGTTCTTC
V: TRBV7-2
size: NA
D: NA
J: TRBJ2-1

CDR3: CASSQDQGGQPQHF
DNA: TGTGCCAGCAGCCAAGACCAGGGTGGTCAGCCCCAGCATTTT
V: TRBV7-9
size: few
D: NA
J: TRBJ1-5

CDR3: CASRKGGPEAFNEKLFF
DNA: TGCGCCAGCAGAAAAGGGGGGCCAGAAGCTTTTAATGAAAAACTGTTTTTT
V: TRBV4-3
size: NA
D: NA
J: TRBJ1-4

CDR3: CASSERPIYGYTF
DNA: TGTGCCAGCAGTGAGAGACCGATCTATGGCTACACCTTC
V: TRBV6-1
size: NA
D: NA
J: TRBJ1-2

CDR3: CASSPPNRGGNQPQHF
DNA: TGTGCCAGCTCACCACCTAACAGGGGGGGCAATCAGCCCCAGCATTTT
V: TRBV18
size: NA
D: TRBD1
J: TRBJ1-5

CDR3: CASSLGSPGNTIYF
DNA: TGCGCTAGCAGCTTGGGCAGCCCTGGAAACACCATATATTTT
V: TRBV5-1
size: NA
D: NA
J: TRBJ1-3

CDR3: CSARVTGFGYTF
DNA: TGCAGTGCTAGAGTTACAGGGTTTGGCTACACCTTC
V: TRBV20-1
size: few
D: NA
J: TRBJ1-2

CDR3: CASGRGGNEQYF
DNA: TGTGCCAGCGGCCGTGGGGGAAACGAGCAGTACTTC
V: TRBV27
size: NA
D: NA
J: TRBJ2-7

CDR3: CASSQENSSPFF
DNA: TGTGCCAGCAGCCAAGAGAACAGTAGCCCGTTCTTC
V: TRBV4-2
size: NA
D: NA
J: TRBJ2-1

CDR3: CSVGQRQGETQYF
DNA: TGCAGCGTGGGCCAGCGGCAGGGAGAGACCCAGTACTTC
V: TRBV29-1
size: few
D: NA
J: TRBJ2-5

CDR3: CSIAGGSSYNEQYF
DNA: TGCAGTATAGCGGGAGGGAGCTCCTACAATGAGCAGTACTTC
V: TRBV29-1
size: NA
D: TRBD2
J: TRBJ2-7

CDR3: CASSQVEHYEQYF
DNA: TGTGCCAGCAGCCAAGTTGAACACTACGAGCAGTACTTC
V: TRBV4-2
size: NA
D: NA
J: TRBJ2-7

CDR3: CASSIIGRDLQYF
DNA: TGTGCCAGCAGTATAATCGGGAGAGACCTGCAGTACTTC
V: TRBV6-5
size: NA
D: NA
J: TRBJ2-5

CDR3: CASSQVDRDGTEAFF
DNA: TGCGCCAGCAGCCAAGTGGACAGGGATGGCACTGAAGCTTTCTTT
V: TRBV4-3
size: NA
D: TRBD1
J: TRBJ1-1

CDR3: CASTVDPYATNEKLFF
DNA: TGTGCCAGCACCGTGGACCCCTATGCGACTAATGAAAAACTGTTTTTT
V: TRBV9
size: few
D: NA
J: TRBJ1-4

CDR3: CASSDSRGRDNNEQFF
DNA: TGTGCCAGCAGTGACTCGCGCGGGAGGGATAACAATGAGCAGTTCTTC
V: TRBV6-2/TRBV6-3
size: NA
D: TRBD2
J: TRBJ2-1

CDR3: CASSQGDGPYGYTF
DNA: TGCGCCAGCAGCCAAGGGGACGGACCATATGGCTACACCTTC
V: TRBV4-3
size: few
D: NA
J: TRBJ1-2

CDR3: CASSQDSTSGLRWETQYF
DNA: TGCGCCAGCAGCCAAGATAGCACTAGCGGACTAAGGTGGGAGACCCAGTACTTC
V: TRBV4-3
size: few
D: TRBD2
J: TRBJ2-5

CDR3: CASSHSSGRFDTQYF
DNA: TGTGCCAGCAGCCACTCTAGCGGGAGGTTCGATACGCAGTATTTT
V: TRBV4-2
size: once
D: TRBD2
J: TRBJ2-3

CDR3: CASSYSGSSGDEQYF
DNA: TGTGCCAGCAGTTACTCGGGGAGCTCTGGGGATGAGCAGTACTTC
V: TRBV6-5
size: NA
D: NA
J: TRBJ2-5

CDR3: CSARESGRSAGGYTF
DNA: TGCAGTGCTAGAGAATCGGGGCGCTCGGCGGGTGGCTACACCTTC
V: TRBV20-1
size: NA
D: NA
J: TRBJ1-2

CDR3: CASSPRGGLNTEAFF
DNA: TGTGCCAGCAGCCCCCGCGGGGGGTTGAACACTGAAGCTTTCTTT
V: TRBV9
size: NA
D: NA
J: TRBJ1-1

CDR3: CASSWGQGDTEAFF
DNA: TGTGCCAGCAGTTGGGGACAGGGGGACACTGAAGCTTTCTTT
V: TRBV6-2/TRBV6-3
size: NA
D: TRBD1
J: TRBJ1-1

CDR3: CASSYTGQYNEQFF
DNA: TGTGCCAGCAGTTACACCGGACAGTACAATGAGCAGTTCTTC
V: TRBV6-6
size: NA
D: NA
J: TRBJ2-1

CDR3: CASSYEGLTKNIQYF
DNA: TGTGCCAGCAGTTACGAAGGTCTTACCAAAAACATTCAGTACTTC
V: TRBV6-2/TRBV6-3
size: few
D: NA
J: TRBJ2-4

CDR3: CSARTQVYEQYF
DNA: TGCAGTGCTAGGACCCAGGTCTACGAGCAGTACTTC
V: TRBV20-1
size: NA
D: NA
J: TRBJ2-7

CDR3: CASSFTGNNEQFF
DNA: TGTGCCAGCAGTTTTACAGGGAACAATGAGCAGTTCTTC
V: TRBV12-3/TRBV12-4
size: few
D: NA
J: TRBJ2-1

CDR3: CASSLGTVPTYEQYF
DNA: TGTGCCAGCAGCTTAGGGACAGTCCCCACCTACGAGCAGTACTTC
V: TRBV7-2
size: few
D: NA
J: TRBJ2-7

CDR3: CASRAWTGTMIGANVLTF
DNA: TGTGCCAGCAGGGCTTGGACAGGGACAATGATTGGGGCCAACGTCCTGACTTTC
V: TRBV6-1
size: few
D: TRBD1
J: TRBJ2-6

CDR3: CASSTRLAGGPYNEQFF
DNA: TGTGCCAGCAGTACGAGACTAGCGGGGGGACCTTACAATGAGCAGTTCTTC
V: TRBV12-3/TRBV12-4
size: few
D: TRBD2
J: TRBJ2-1

CDR3: CASSQGTSGALDTQYF
DNA: TGCGCCAGCAGCCAAGGGACTAGCGGTGCCTTGGATACGCAGTATTTT
V: TRBV4-1
size: many
D: TRBD2
J: TRBJ2-3

CDR3: CASSSGLAGVTSTDTQYF
DNA: TGTGCCAGCAGCTCGGGACTAGCGGGAGTGACTAGCACAGATACGCAGTATTTT
V: TRBV9
size: NA
D: TRBD2
J: TRBJ2-3

CDR3: CASSLGTNNYGYTF
DNA: TGTGCCAGCAGTTTAGGGACAAACAACTATGGCTACACCTTC
V: TRBV12-3/TRBV12-4
size: NA
D: NA
J: TRBJ1-2

CDR3: CASSVRYYEQFF
DNA: TGTGCCAGCAGTGTAAGGTATTATGAGCAGTTCTTC
V: TRBV2
size: NA
D: NA
J: TRBJ2-1

CDR3: CASSSRDTRFIETQYF
DNA: TGTGCCAGCAGCTCCCGGGACACTCGGTTTATTGAGACCCAGTACTTC
V: TRBV7-2
size: NA
D: NA
J: TRBJ2-5

CDR3: CASSQEWGQFSSPLHF
DNA: TGTGCCAGCAGCCAAGAATGGGGACAGTTTAGTTCACCCCTCCACTTT
V: TRBV4-2
size: few
D: TRBD1
J: TRBJ1-6

CDR3: CSVVYRNVGSYNEQYF
DNA: TGCAGCGTTGTCTACAGAAATGTCGGCTCCTACAATGAGCAGTACTTC
V: TRBV29-1
size: once
D: NA
J: TRBJ2-7

CDR3: CASSYWSTSYNEQFF
DNA: TGTGCCAGCAGTTACTGGTCTACCTCCTACAATGAGCAGTTCTTC
V: TRBV6-5
size: many
D: NA
J: TRBJ2-1

CDR3: CSARDPLAGRRSDVSFKNIQYF
DNA: TGCAGTGCTAGAGATCCCCTAGCGGGACGTCGATCGGATGTTTCCTTCAAAAACATTCAGTACTTC
V: TRBV20-1
size: many
D: TRBD2
J: TRBJ2-4